This TCR beta chain was profiled in a study of Graves' ophthalmopathy and Graves' hyperthyroidism. Study-wide context: Stable hyperthyroidism was defined by absence of ophthalmopathy within 18 months of follow-up. The study, taken as a whole, reports: Distinction of ophthalmopathy from stable hyperthyroidism by a 13-signature model reached nearly 90% sensitivity and 75% to 84% specificity. Blood also contained most of the expanded thyroid clonotypes above 0.001 frequency.

Trimming pared 1 base from V and 11 bases from J, leaving 14 bases between. Germline V CDR1 and CDR2: SQVTM, ANQGSEA. CDR3 length: 12 amino acids. Other autoimmune disease, uncontrolled infection, pregnancy and lactation led to exclusion. Turning to this clonotype: Its antigen is undetermined.

Amplified material comprised TCR beta CDR3 regions derived from RNA transcripts. HTBI primers primed a first-round RT-PCR, and a second-round multiplex PCR followed. TCRdb reprocessed the multiplex PCR reads with MiXCR, giving one entry per CDR3 protein. The sample records about 550,000 distinct CDR3 sequences, under 45% being singletons. This chain joins TRBV29-1 and TRBJ1-2, with a tentative D call TRBD1 (5 bases). The sequenced material came from peripheral blood or thyroid tissue (not recorded which). The receptor was isolated from an adult man with Graves' hyperthyroidism. The CDR3 is CSVEGGTSGYTF. The CDR3 region has the DNA TGCAGCGTTGAAGGAGGGACTAGCGGATACACCTTC. Filled out from reference TRBV29-1 and TRBJ1-2, the complete variable domain reads SAVISQKPSRDICQRGTSLTIQCQVDSQVTMMFWYRQQPGQSLTLIATANQGSEATYESGFVIDKFPISRPNLTFSTLTVSNMSPEDSSIYLCSVEGGTSGYTFGSGTRLTVV.